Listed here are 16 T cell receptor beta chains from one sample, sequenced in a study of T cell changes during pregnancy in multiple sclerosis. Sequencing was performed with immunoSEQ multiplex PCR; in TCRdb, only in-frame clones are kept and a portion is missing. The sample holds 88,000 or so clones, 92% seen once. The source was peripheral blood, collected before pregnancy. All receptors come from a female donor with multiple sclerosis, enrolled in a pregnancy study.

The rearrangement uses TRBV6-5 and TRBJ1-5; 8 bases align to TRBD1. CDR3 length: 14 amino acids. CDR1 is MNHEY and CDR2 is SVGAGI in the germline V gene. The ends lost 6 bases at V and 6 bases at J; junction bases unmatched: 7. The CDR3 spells CASRTGVLAQPQHF. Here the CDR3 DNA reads TGTGCCAGCAGGACAGGGGTTTTAGCTCAGCCCCAGCATTTT.

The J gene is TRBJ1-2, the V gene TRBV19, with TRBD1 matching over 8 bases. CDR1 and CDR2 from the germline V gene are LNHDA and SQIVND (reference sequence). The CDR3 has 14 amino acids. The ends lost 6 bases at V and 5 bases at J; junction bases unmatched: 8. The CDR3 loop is CASRDREALYGYTF. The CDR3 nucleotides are TGTGCCAGTAGGGACAGGGAGGCCCTTTATGGCTACACCTTC.

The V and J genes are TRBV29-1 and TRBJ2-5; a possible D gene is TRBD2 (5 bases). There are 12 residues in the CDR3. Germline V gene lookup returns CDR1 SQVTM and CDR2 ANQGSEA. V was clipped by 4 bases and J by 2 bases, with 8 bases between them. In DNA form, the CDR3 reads TGCAGCGTTGTGGGAGAGCAAGAGACCCAGTACTTC. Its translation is CSVVGEQETQYF.

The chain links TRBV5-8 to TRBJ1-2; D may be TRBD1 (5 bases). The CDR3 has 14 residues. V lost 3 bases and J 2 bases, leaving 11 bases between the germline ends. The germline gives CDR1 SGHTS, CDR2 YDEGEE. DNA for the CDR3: TGTGCCAGCAGCTACCGCGACAGAAACTATGGCTACACCTTC. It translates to CASSYRDRNYGYTF.

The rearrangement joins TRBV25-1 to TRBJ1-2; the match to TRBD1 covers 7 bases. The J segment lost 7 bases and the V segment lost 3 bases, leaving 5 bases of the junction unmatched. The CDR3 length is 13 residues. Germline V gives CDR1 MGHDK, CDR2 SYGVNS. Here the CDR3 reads CASSDEGARGYTF. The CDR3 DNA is TGTGCCAGCAGTGATGAGGGGGCACGTGGCTACACCTTC.

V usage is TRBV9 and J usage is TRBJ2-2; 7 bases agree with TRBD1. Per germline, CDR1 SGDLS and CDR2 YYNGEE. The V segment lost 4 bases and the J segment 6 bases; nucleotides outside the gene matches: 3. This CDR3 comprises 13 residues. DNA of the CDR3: TGTGCCAGCAGCCCCCAGGGGGCCGGGGAGCTGTTTTTT. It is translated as CASSPQGAGELFF.

The CDR3 loop reads CATMRGAGELFF. DNA of the CDR3: TGTGCCACTATGCGCGGGGCCGGGGAGCTGTTTTTT. V is TRBV6-1 and J is TRBJ2-2, with D tentatively TRBD2 (6 bases). Deletions cut 10 bases from V and 6 bases from J, with 12 bases between. The CDR3 covers 12 residues. Per germline, CDR1 MNHNS and CDR2 SASEGT.

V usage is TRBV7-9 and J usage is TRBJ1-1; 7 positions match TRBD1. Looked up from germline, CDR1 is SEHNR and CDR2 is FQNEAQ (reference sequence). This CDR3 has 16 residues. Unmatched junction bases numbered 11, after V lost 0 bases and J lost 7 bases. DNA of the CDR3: TGTGCCAGCAGCTTAGCGACAGGGATGAACTCTGGTGAAGCTTTCTTT. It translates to CASSLATGMNSGEAFF.

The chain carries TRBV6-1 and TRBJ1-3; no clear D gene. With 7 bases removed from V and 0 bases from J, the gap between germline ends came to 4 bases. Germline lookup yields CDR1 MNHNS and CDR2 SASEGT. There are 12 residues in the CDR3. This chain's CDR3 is CASTVSGNTIYF. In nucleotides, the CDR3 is TGTGCCAGCACAGTCTCTGGAAACACCATATATTTT.

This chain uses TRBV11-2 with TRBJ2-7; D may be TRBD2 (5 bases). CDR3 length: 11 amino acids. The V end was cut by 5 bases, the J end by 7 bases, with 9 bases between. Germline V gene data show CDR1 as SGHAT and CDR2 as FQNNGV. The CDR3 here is CASSRAGEQYF. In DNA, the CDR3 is TGTGCCAGCAGCCGGGCGGGTGAGCAGTACTTC.

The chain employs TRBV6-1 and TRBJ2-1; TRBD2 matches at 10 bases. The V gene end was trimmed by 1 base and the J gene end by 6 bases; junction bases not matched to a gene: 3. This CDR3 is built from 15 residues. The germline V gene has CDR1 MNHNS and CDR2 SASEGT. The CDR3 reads CASSEEAGGPNEQFF. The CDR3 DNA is TGTGCCAGCAGTGAAGAAGCGGGGGGGCCCAATGAGCAGTTCTTC.

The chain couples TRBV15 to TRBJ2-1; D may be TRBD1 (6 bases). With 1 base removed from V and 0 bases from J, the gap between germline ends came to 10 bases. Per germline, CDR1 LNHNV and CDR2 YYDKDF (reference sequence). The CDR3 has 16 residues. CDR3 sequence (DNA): TGTGCCACCAGCAGAGTCGGCAGGGGCTCCTACAATGAGCAGTTCTTC. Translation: CATSRVGRGSYNEQFF.

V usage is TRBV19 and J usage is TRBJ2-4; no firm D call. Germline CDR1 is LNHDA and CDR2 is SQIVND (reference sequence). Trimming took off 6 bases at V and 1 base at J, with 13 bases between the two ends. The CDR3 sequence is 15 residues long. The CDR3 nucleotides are TGTGCCAGTAGCGCCCGTTCGGTTGCCAAAAACATTCAGTACTTC. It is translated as CASSARSVAKNIQYF.

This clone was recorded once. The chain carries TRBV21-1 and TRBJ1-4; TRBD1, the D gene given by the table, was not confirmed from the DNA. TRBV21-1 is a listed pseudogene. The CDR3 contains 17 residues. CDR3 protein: CASSKERQGKGDEKLFF. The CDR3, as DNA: TGTGCCAGCAGCAAAGAGAGACAGGGAAAAGGGGATGAAAAACTGTTTTTT.

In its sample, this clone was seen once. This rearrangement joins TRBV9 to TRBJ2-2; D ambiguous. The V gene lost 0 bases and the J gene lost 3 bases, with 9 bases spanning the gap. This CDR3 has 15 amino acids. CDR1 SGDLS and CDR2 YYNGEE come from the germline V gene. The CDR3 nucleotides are TGTGCCAGCAGCGTAGATCAGTTCTACACCGGGGAGCTGTTTTTT. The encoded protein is CASSVDQFYTGELFF.

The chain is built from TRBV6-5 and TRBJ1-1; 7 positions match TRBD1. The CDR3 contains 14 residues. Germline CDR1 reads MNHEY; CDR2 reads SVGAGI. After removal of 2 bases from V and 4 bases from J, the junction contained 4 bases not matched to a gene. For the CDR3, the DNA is TGTGCCAGCAGTTACGGAGGGGGCATCACTGAAGCTTTCTTT. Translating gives CASSYGGGITEAFF.